This T cell receptor beta chain was identified during a study of T cell clones after liver transplantation. Study details: TCRbeta sequencing after a pre-transplant mixed lymphocyte reaction identified graft-donor-reactive clones, later tracked in post-transplant blood. Until 12-24 months post-transplant, subjects got standard immunosuppression and no induction. General study results and limits: Conclusions were preliminary, with small, heterogeneous patient groups. Compared with third party-reactive sequences, donor-reactive ones declined more, independent of withdrawal success.

As regards this clone: Its antigen is still unknown.

Germline-derived CDR1 and CDR2 are SGHAT and FQNNGV. V lost 2 bases to trimming and J lost 6 bases; unmatched junction nucleotides: 6. The CDR3 contains 15 residues. Libraries were prepared by immunoSEQ multiplex PCR; TCRdb keeps only in-frame clonotypes and omits some of them. Here the sample spans nearly 15,000 clones, about nine tenths being singletons. The rearrangement links TRBV11-2 to TRBJ2-1; TRBD1 matches 8 bases. This TCR was sampled from a human donor who received a liver transplant. The sequenced sample was CD8+ T cells from blood, obtained before liver transplant. For the CDR3, the DNA is TGTGCCAGCAGCTTAAGTCAGGGGGCGACCAATGAGCAGTTCTTC. Translating it yields CASSLSQGATNEQFF.